Listed below are T cell receptor beta chains from one sample, sequenced in a study of CD8+ T cells in alopecia areata. Libraries were prepared by immunoSEQ multiplex PCR; TCRdb keeps only in-frame clonotypes and omits some of them. Of 150,000 to 200,000 clones in the sample, 60% were seen once. The source material was CD4+ T cells sorted from blood, sampled at week 24, from a patient treated with tofacitinib. The receptors were sampled from a human donor with alopecia areata. Both conserved end residues are part of each CDR3. The D gene is left open where the match is weak. Clone size is not always given. Where it is, it says once, few, many or a class for expanded clones.

J gene: TRBJ1-1; clone size: .; D gene: .; V gene: TRBV4-3; CDR3 DNA: TGCGCCAGCAGCCTCATCGGGACAACGGTTCTCAACACTGAAGCTTTCTTT; CDR3 protein: CASSLIGTTVLNTEAFF
J gene: TRBJ2-1; clone size: .; D gene: TRBD2; V gene: TRBV25-1; CDR3 DNA: TGTGCCAGCAGTGACCCTAGCGGGGGCCCCTACTACAATGAGCAGTTCTTC; CDR3 protein: CASSDPSGGPYYNEQFF
J gene: TRBJ1-6; clone size: .; D gene: .; V gene: TRBV4-3; CDR3 DNA: TGCGCCAGCAGCCACTCGAGACAGGACCGTTCACCCCTCCACTTT; CDR3 protein: CASSHSRQDRSPLHF
J gene: TRBJ1-2; clone size: .; D gene: TRBD1; V gene: TRBV5-1; CDR3 DNA: TGCGCCAGCAGCACCGACAGGGATGGCTACACCTTC; CDR3 protein: CASSTDRDGYTF
J gene: TRBJ2-1; clone size: few; D gene: .; V gene: TRBV13; CDR3 DNA: TGTGCCAGCAGCTCCCCGGACTACTCCAATGAGCAGTTCTTC; CDR3 protein: CASSSPDYSNEQFF
J gene: TRBJ1-6; clone size: .; D gene: .; V gene: TRBV9; CDR3 DNA: TGTGCCAGCAGCGTAAACAGCAATTCACCCCTCCACTTT; CDR3 protein: CASSVNSNSPLHF
J gene: TRBJ2-1; clone size: few; D gene: .; V gene: TRBV11-2; CDR3 DNA: TGTGCCAGCAGCTTACGAGGCGCAGGGGCCTACAATGAGCAGTTCTTC; CDR3 protein: CASSLRGAGAYNEQFF
J gene: TRBJ1-1; clone size: few; D gene: .; V gene: TRBV6-1; CDR3 DNA: TGTGCCAGCAGTGATTCGGGACTTAAAGCTTTCTTT; CDR3 protein: CASSDSGLKAFF
J gene: TRBJ1-6; clone size: few; D gene: .; V gene: TRBV11-2; CDR3 DNA: TGTGCCAGCAGCCGCTTAGACAGTTATTCACCCCTCCACTTT; CDR3 protein: CASSRLDSYSPLHF
J gene: TRBJ2-2; clone size: .; D gene: .; V gene: TRBV30; CDR3 DNA: TGTGCCTGGACGGACAGGAACACCGGGGAGCTGTTTTTT; CDR3 protein: CAWTDRNTGELFF
J gene: TRBJ2-2; clone size: .; D gene: .; V gene: TRBV7-7; CDR3 DNA: TGTGCCAGCAGCTTATCGTCGGTTCCAAAGAACGGGGAGCTGTTTTTT; CDR3 protein: CASSLSSVPKNGELFF
J gene: TRBJ1-5; clone size: few; D gene: .; V gene: TRBV10-2; CDR3 DNA: TGCGCCAGCAGAGGGGACGATCAGCCCCAGCATTTT; CDR3 protein: CASRGDDQPQHF
J gene: TRBJ1-2; clone size: .; D gene: .; V gene: TRBV7-8; CDR3 DNA: TGTGCCAGCAGCTTAAGTTGGCAGGGCCTCACCTTC; CDR3 protein: CASSLSWQGLTF
J gene: TRBJ2-5; clone size: .; D gene: .; V gene: TRBV6-5; CDR3 DNA: TGTGCCAGCAGTGTTCTACGAGGGATTGGGTACTTC; CDR3 protein: CASSVLRGIGYF
J gene: TRBJ1-1; clone size: .; D gene: .; V gene: TRBV30; CDR3 DNA: TGTGCCTGGAGCTACAGGGAGCGGGGGGAAGCTTTCTTT; CDR3 protein: CAWSYRERGEAFF
J gene: TRBJ1-4; clone size: .; D gene: TRBD1; V gene: TRBV5-1; CDR3 DNA: TGCGCCAGCACCCGACAGGGGGCTAATGAAAAACTGTTTTTT; CDR3 protein: CASTRQGANEKLFF
J gene: TRBJ1-2; clone size: .; D gene: .; V gene: TRBV29-1; CDR3 DNA: TGCAGCGTGGGGCAAGGGGACCGCTATGGCTACACCTTC; CDR3 protein: CSVGQGDRYGYTF
J gene: TRBJ1-1; clone size: .; D gene: .; V gene: TRBV5-1; CDR3 DNA: TGCGCCAGCAGCCTCTATACGTCCGGCGGGAACACTGAAGCTTTCTTT; CDR3 protein: CASSLYTSGGNTEAFF
J gene: TRBJ2-5; clone size: .; D gene: .; V gene: TRBV7-9; CDR3 DNA: TGTGCCAGCAGCTTAGCGGCAAGCGAGACCCAGTACTTC; CDR3 protein: CASSLAASETQYF
J gene: TRBJ2-7; clone size: .; D gene: TRBD2; V gene: TRBV7-2; CDR3 DNA: TGTGCCAGCCGACTAGCGGGGACCTACGAGCAGTACTTC; CDR3 protein: CASRLAGTYEQYF
J gene: TRBJ2-5; clone size: .; D gene: .; V gene: TRBV13; CDR3 DNA: TGTGCCAGCAGCTCAGACCCGGCTGGGACCCAGTACTTC; CDR3 protein: CASSSDPAGTQYF
J gene: TRBJ2-5; clone size: .; D gene: .; V gene: TRBV18; CDR3 DNA: TGTGCCAGCCGCCAGAACGGTCAAGAGACCCAGTACTTC; CDR3 protein: CASRQNGQETQYF
J gene: TRBJ2-3; clone size: .; D gene: TRBD2; V gene: TRBV7-2; CDR3 DNA: TGTGCCAGCAGCGGGACTAGGTCGGATACGCAGTATTTT; CDR3 protein: CASSGTRSDTQYF
J gene: TRBJ2-7; clone size: .; D gene: TRBD2; V gene: TRBV4-3; CDR3 DNA: TGCGCCAGCAGCCAATCACCGGGACTAAACCTCGAGCAGTACTTC; CDR3 protein: CASSQSPGLNLEQYF
J gene: TRBJ2-1; clone size: .; D gene: TRBD1; V gene: TRBV20-1; CDR3 DNA: TGCAGTGCGCCTTTACAGGGGGCGAAGTTCTTC; CDR3 protein: CSAPLQGAKFF
J gene: TRBJ1-2; clone size: .; D gene: .; V gene: TRBV29-1; CDR3 DNA: TGCAGCGTTGCCGGGACGCAGTATGGCTACACCTTC; CDR3 protein: CSVAGTQYGYTF
J gene: TRBJ2-2; clone size: .; D gene: .; V gene: TRBV29-1; CDR3 DNA: TGCAGCGTTGAATACCTACAGCTCACCGGGGAGCTGTTTTTT; CDR3 protein: CSVEYLQLTGELFF
J gene: TRBJ2-1; clone size: few; D gene: .; V gene: TRBV5-4; CDR3 DNA: TGTGCCAGCAGCCGGTACGGCAGGGGAAGGGACAATGAGCAGTTCTTC; CDR3 protein: CASSRYGRGRDNEQFF
J gene: TRBJ1-4; clone size: .; D gene: .; V gene: TRBV11-2; CDR3 DNA: TGTGCCAGCAGCCGTAGCTTGGCGGAGGGTGAAAAACTGTTTTTT; CDR3 protein: CASSRSLAEGEKLFF
J gene: TRBJ1-1; clone size: .; D gene: .; V gene: TRBV6-5; CDR3 DNA: TGTGCCAGCATCGTTGACCCAGCGGGGACTGAAGCTTTCTTT; CDR3 protein: CASIVDPAGTEAFF
J gene: TRBJ2-7; clone size: .; D gene: TRBD2; V gene: TRBV11-2; CDR3 DNA: TGTGCCAGCAGCGGCGCCAGGGAGGGGTGGTACGAGCAGTACTTC; CDR3 protein: CASSGAREGWYEQYF
J gene: TRBJ2-5; clone size: .; D gene: .; V gene: TRBV20-1; CDR3 DNA: TGCAGTGCTAGTCGGGAAGAGACCCAGTACTTC; CDR3 protein: CSASREETQYF
J gene: TRBJ2-1; clone size: once; D gene: TRBD2; V gene: TRBV9; CDR3 DNA: TGTGCCAGCAGCGTTTATAGCGGGGTAGTTGATGAGCAGTTCTTC; CDR3 protein: CASSVYSGVVDEQFF
J gene: TRBJ2-1; clone size: .; D gene: TRBD2; V gene: TRBV13; CDR3 DNA: TGTGCCAGCAGCAAGACTAGCGGGGGTTACAATGAGCAGTTCTTC; CDR3 protein: CASSKTSGGYNEQFF
J gene: TRBJ1-5; clone size: .; D gene: .; V gene: TRBV4-3; CDR3 DNA: TGCGCCAGCAGCCAAGATCTCAATAATCAGCCCCAGCATTTT; CDR3 protein: CASSQDLNNQPQHF
J gene: TRBJ2-2; clone size: .; D gene: .; V gene: TRBV4-1; CDR3 DNA: TGCGCCAGCAGCCAAGATCCCCCGACTAGGGGGTGGGAGCTGTTTTTT; CDR3 protein: CASSQDPPTRGWELFF
J gene: TRBJ2-2; clone size: .; D gene: TRBD1; V gene: TRBV30; CDR3 DNA: TGTGCCTGGACACCGGGACAGCTTCTTACCGGGGAGCTGTTTTTT; CDR3 protein: CAWTPGQLLTGELFF
J gene: TRBJ2-3; clone size: .; D gene: .; V gene: TRBV7-2; CDR3 DNA: TGTGCCAGCACCCGCCCCCCAAGGTACCGGGACAAAGCGACAGATACGCAGTATTTT; CDR3 protein: CASTRPPRYRDKATDTQYF
J gene: TRBJ1-2; clone size: few; D gene: TRBD1; V gene: TRBV29-1; CDR3 DNA: TGCAGCGTTGATCACCAACAGGGGAGCTATGGCTACACCTTC; CDR3 protein: CSVDHQQGSYGYTF
J gene: TRBJ1-2; clone size: .; D gene: TRBD1; V gene: TRBV29-1; CDR3 DNA: TGCAGCGTTGAATCGACAGGGGTTGGCTACACCTTC; CDR3 protein: CSVESTGVGYTF
J gene: TRBJ1-1; clone size: .; D gene: TRBD1; V gene: TRBV13; CDR3 DNA: TGTGCCAGCAGCAATTCCAGGGGGATCACTGAAGCTTTCTTT; CDR3 protein: CASSNSRGITEAFF
J gene: TRBJ1-1; clone size: .; D gene: .; V gene: TRBV29-1; CDR3 DNA: TGCAGCGTTGGAAGGACCGACACTGAAGCTTTCTTT; CDR3 protein: CSVGRTDTEAFF
J gene: TRBJ2-5; clone size: .; D gene: .; V gene: TRBV5-1; CDR3 DNA: TGCGCCAGCAGCTTGGGGGCAGGGATCCACCAAGAGACCCAGTACTTC; CDR3 protein: CASSLGAGIHQETQYF
J gene: TRBJ2-5; clone size: few; D gene: .; V gene: TRBV11-2; CDR3 DNA: TGTGCCAGCACCTCCCGAGAGACCCAGTACTTC; CDR3 protein: CASTSRETQYF
J gene: TRBJ2-7; clone size: .; D gene: .; V gene: TRBV1; CDR3 DNA: TGCACCAGGCAGGGTGCACTCTCCTACGAGCAGTACTTC; CDR3 protein: CTRQGALSYEQYF
J gene: TRBJ2-3; clone size: .; D gene: .; V gene: TRBV30; CDR3 DNA: TGTGCCTGGAGTCTCCCTCCTCCAGATACGCAGTATTTT; CDR3 protein: CAWSLPPPDTQYF
J gene: TRBJ1-3; clone size: medium-sized; D gene: .; V gene: TRBV18; CDR3 DNA: TGTGCCAGCTCACCACTGGCTTCTGGAAACACCATATATTTT; CDR3 protein: CASSPLASGNTIYF
J gene: TRBJ1-5; clone size: .; D gene: .; V gene: TRBV7-2; CDR3 DNA: TGTGCCAGCAGCTTAGTAGGCGGGTTGGATCAGCCCCAGCATTTT; CDR3 protein: CASSLVGGLDQPQHF
J gene: TRBJ2-7; clone size: .; D gene: .; V gene: TRBV9; CDR3 DNA: TGTGCCAGCAGCGTAGCTGGGACGGGCTACGAGCAGTACTTC; CDR3 protein: CASSVAGTGYEQYF
J gene: TRBJ1-2; clone size: .; D gene: .; V gene: TRBV11-3; CDR3 DNA: TGTGCCAGCACTCACAAGGGCGCCTATGGCTACACCTTC; CDR3 protein: CASTHKGAYGYTF
J gene: TRBJ1-5; clone size: .; D gene: .; V gene: TRBV23-1; CDR3 DNA: TGCGCCAGCAGTCGACAGTACTCTATAGCGGATCAGCCCCAGCATTTT; CDR3 protein: CASSRQYSIADQPQHF
J gene: TRBJ2-1; clone size: few; D gene: .; V gene: TRBV10-3; CDR3 DNA: TGTGCCATCAGTGTTGCGAATGAGCAGTTCTTC; CDR3 protein: CAISVANEQFF
J gene: TRBJ2-2; clone size: .; D gene: TRBD1; V gene: TRBV5-4; CDR3 DNA: TGTGCCAGCAGCTCCGCACGAATGGGACAGCGAACAACCGGGGAGCTGTTTTTT; CDR3 protein: CASSSARMGQRTTGELFF
J gene: TRBJ1-6; clone size: .; D gene: .; V gene: TRBV5-1; CDR3 DNA: TGCACCGTACTGTTTAATTCACCCCTCCACTTT; CDR3 protein: CTVLFNSPLHF